The T cell receptor beta chain under discussion was sequenced for a study of cytomegalovirus exposure and HLA in healthy donors. V lost 2 bases to trimming and J lost 6 bases; unmatched junction nucleotides: 14. There are 18 residues in the CDR3. The germline V gene encodes CDR1 SGDLS and CDR2 YYNGEE. With 60 Vbeta and 13 Jbeta primers, the PCR was carried out. TCRdb's table, derived via immunoSEQ multiplex PCR, lists solely in-frame clones and lacks some. This table holds under 70,000 clones, 70% to 90% found once. This chain links TRBV9 with TRBJ2-7; 13 nucleotides line up with TRBD2. This TCR was recovered from a young woman in good health and CMV-seronegative. The sequenced sample consisted of PBMCs. In DNA, the CDR3 is TGTGCCAGCAGCGTGGGGGACCTTGGACTAGCGGGGGCCCCCGAGCAGTACTTC. Translated: CASSVGDLGLAGAPEQYF.